A single sample gave rise to the 7 T cell receptor beta chains below, sequenced in a study of cytomegalovirus exposure and HLA in healthy donors. The PCR ran on 60 Vbeta and 13 Jbeta primers. TCRdb's table, derived via immunoSEQ multiplex PCR, lists solely in-frame clones and lacks some. The data hold about 150,000 clones, with approximately 80% observed a single time. Sequenced: PBMCs. The source is a woman in her thirties or forties in good health and CMV-seropositive.

Only a few counts were recorded for this clone. The chain links TRBV11-2 to TRBJ2-4, with D possibly TRBD2 on 6 matching bases. The germline CDR1 and CDR2 sequences are SGHAT and FQNNGV. The CDR3 consists of 13 residues. V was cut by 3 bases and J by 8 bases, with 11 bases left in between. CDR3 nucleotide sequence: TGTGCCAGCAGCTTGGGAGGTTCGGACATTCAGTACTTC. The encoded protein is CASSLGGSDIQYF.

The genes are TRBV5-1 and TRBJ1-2; D remains unclear. Germline V CDR1 and CDR2: SGHRS, YFSETQ. Trimming took 5 bases from V and 8 from J, leaving 25 bases between them. CDR3 length equals 16 residues. CDR3 in DNA: TGCGCCAGCAGTAGCCGGACTGTGGGCACTCAGCAAGGCTACACCTTC. It translates to CASSSRTVGTQQGYTF. Complete variable domain (other parts from reference TRBV5-1 and TRBJ1-2): KAGVTQTPRYLIKTRGQQVTLSCSPISGHRSVSWYQQTPGQGLQFLFEYFSETQRNKGNFPGRFSGRQFSNSRSEMNVSTLELGDSALYLCASSSRTVGTQQGYTFGSGTRLTVV.

The V and J genes are TRBV11-2 and TRBJ2-1; the D gene is possibly TRBD1 (6 bases). CDR3 length equals 16 residues. The V and J ends lost 0 bases and 6 bases respectively, with 15 bases between them. Germline CDR1 and CDR2: SGHAT and FQNNGV. CDR3 coding DNA: TGTGCCAGCAGCTTAGATGCAACAGGGTTTATCAATGAGCAGTTCTTC. Translation: CASSLDATGFINEQFF.

The chain carries TRBV5-4 and TRBJ1-1, with a tentative D call TRBD1 (5 bases). Germline V CDR1 and CDR2: SGHNT, YYREEE (reference sequence). The CDR3 loop spans 11 amino acids. Trimming took off 8 bases at V and 10 bases at J, with 15 bases between the two ends. CDR3 nucleotides: TGTGCCAGGGGGCAAGGGCGGGGAGCTTTCTTT. As protein: CARGQGRGAFF.

This clone appeared a few times. The chain is built from TRBV11-2 and TRBJ2-5; D may be TRBD1 (7 bases). The CDR3 totals 15 residues. Looked up from germline, CDR1 is SGHAT and CDR2 is FQNNGV. V dropped 5 bases and J dropped 1 base, with 14 bases sitting between them. The CDR3 nucleotides are TGTGCCAGCAGCCCCCGCGGGACAGTCCAAGAGACCCAGTACTTC. It yields the protein CASSPRGTVQETQYF.

The CDR3 sequence: CAWKNGEGNTGELFF. CDR3 nucleotides: TGCGCCTGGAAGAATGGGGAGGGCAACACCGGGGAGCTGTTTTTT. The gene calls are TRBV5-1 and TRBJ2-2; 7 bases match TRBD2. From germline, CDR1 is SGHRS and CDR2 YFSETQ. This CDR3 comprises 15 residues. V lost 10 bases and J lost 2; bases outside the gene matches: 11.

The V and J genes are TRBV15 and TRBJ2-7; TRBD2 matches 9 bases. Germline V gives CDR1 LNHNV, CDR2 YYDKDF (reference sequence). The trim removed 5 bases at V and 5 bases at J, leaving 10 bases unmatched. The CDR3 consists of 15 residues. The CDR3 nucleotides read TGTGCCACCAGCGACACCGGGACTAGCAATGACGAGCAGTACTTC. It is translated as CATSDTGTSNDEQYF.